Presented here are 25 T cell receptor beta chains from one specimen sequenced in a study of OX40 agonist ivuxolimab in advanced cancers. Method: immunoSEQ multiplex PCR; TCRdb's copy keeps in-frame clones and lacks some. Here the sample spans tens of thousands of clones, over 75% being singletons. Sequenced material: CD4+ or CD8+ T cells sorted from blood, taken in a trial of the OX40 agonist ivuxolimab. Receptors were obtained from an adult with an advanced solid tumor such as melanoma, head and neck, liver or kidney cancer.

The gene calls are TRBV5-1 and TRBJ2-2, with TRBD1 as a possible D gene (6 bases). Deletions cut 1 base from V and 0 bases from J, with 7 bases between. The germline CDR1 and CDR2 sequences are SGHRS and YFSETQ. The CDR3 is 15 residues long. CDR3 residues: CASSLPGANTGELFF. The CDR3 DNA reads TGCGCCAGCAGCTTGCCAGGGGCGAACACCGGGGAGCTGTTTTTT. Full variable domain (missing parts from reference TRBV5-1 and TRBJ2-2): KAGVTQTPRYLIKTRGQQVTLSCSPISGHRSVSWYQQTPGQGLQFLFEYFSETQRNKGNFPGRFSGRQFSNSRSEMNVSTLELGDSALYLCASSLPGANTGELFFGEGSRLTVL.

V gene TRBV13 combines with J gene TRBJ2-5, with 10 bases fitting TRBD2. There are 17 residues in the CDR3. With V trimmed by 1 base and J by 4 bases, 9 bases remained unmatched. Germline CDR1 and CDR2: PRHDT and FYEKMQ (reference sequence). CDR3: CASSLVGLAGDGETQYF. Written as DNA, the CDR3 is TGTGCCAGCAGCTTAGTTGGGCTAGCGGGAGATGGAGAGACCCAGTACTTC. The full variable domain, in which reference TRBV13 and TRBJ2-5 provide the parts outside the CDR3, is AAGVIQSPRHLIKEKRETATLKCYPIPRHDTVYWYQQGPGQDPQFLISFYEKMQSDKGSIPDRFSAQQFSDYHSELNMSSLELGDSALYFCASSLVGLAGDGETQYFGPGTRLLVL.

The chain is built from TRBV19 and TRBJ1-1; TRBD1 agrees at 8 bases. The CDR3 runs to 15 residues. The germline gives CDR1 LNHDA, CDR2 SQIVND (reference sequence). The J segment lost 1 base and the V segment lost 4 bases, leaving 5 bases of the junction unmatched. CDR3 sequence: CASSTSGTGNTEAFF. CDR3 DNA sequence: TGTGCCAGTAGTACCTCCGGGACAGGGAACACTGAAGCTTTCTTT.

The chain's CDR3 is CASSLRKAGESDTQYF. CDR3 DNA: TGCGCCAGCAGCCTCAGGAAAGCGGGAGAATCAGATACGCAGTATTTT. The chain links TRBV5-1 to TRBJ2-3; 8 bases are a match to TRBD2. V lost 4 bases to trimming and J lost 4 bases; unmatched junction nucleotides: 11. This CDR3 contains 16 residues. In germline, CDR1 is SGHRS, CDR2 YFSETQ.

The gene calls are TRBV14 and TRBJ2-7; no clear D. Trimming removed 3 bases at V and 6 bases at J, with 12 bases between. Germline CDR1 is SGHDN and CDR2 is FVKESK. The CDR3 runs 13 residues. The CDR3 sequence: CASSQLKATEQYF. The CDR3 DNA is TGTGCCAGCAGCCAGCTAAAGGCGACCGAGCAGTACTTC.

The chain links TRBV4-1 to TRBJ2-2, with TRBD2 matching 12 bases. V gave up 2 bases and J gave up 0 bases; unmatched junction bases: 7. This CDR3 is 19 amino acids long. The germline gives CDR1 MGHRA, CDR2 YSYEKL. The DNA for the CDR3 is TGCGCCAGCAGCCAACTCACTAGCGGGAGGCCTCCGAACACCGGGGAGCTGTTTTTT. Translation: CASSQLTSGRPPNTGELFF.

The chain carries TRBV7-9 and TRBJ2-2, with D unresolved. Trimming removed 4 bases from V and 6 bases from J, with 15 bases in between. There are 15 residues in the CDR3. From germline, CDR1 is SEHNR and CDR2 FQNEAQ (reference sequence). CDR3 region: CASSSPGLEAGELFF. In nucleotides, the CDR3 is TGTGCCAGCAGCTCCCCGGGCCTAGAGGCCGGGGAGCTGTTTTTT. Full variable domain (remainder filled in from reference TRBV7-9 and TRBJ2-2): DTGVSQNPRHKITKRGQNVTFRCDPISEHNRLYWYRQTLGQGPEFLTYFQNEAQLEKSRLLSDRFSAERPKGSFSTLEIQRTEQGDSAMYLCASSSPGLEAGELFFGEGSRLTVL.

The V and J genes are TRBV30 and TRBJ2-1; D is ambiguous. Germline CDR1 is GTSNPN and CDR2 is SVGIG (reference sequence). The CDR3 spans 14 residues. Trimming stripped 0 bases from V and 3 bases from J, with 9 bases between. The CDR3 region is CAWSVSGLYNEQFF. The CDR3 coding sequence is TGTGCCTGGAGTGTATCCGGCCTCTACAATGAGCAGTTCTTC. The whole variable domain, remainder taken from reference TRBV30 and TRBJ2-1, is SQTIHQWPATLVQPVGSPLSLECTVEGTSNPNLYWYRQAAGRGLQLLFYSVGIGQISSEVPQNLSASRPQDRQFILSSKKLLLSDSGFYLCAWSVSGLYNEQFFGPGTRLTVL.

The chain is built from TRBV4-1 and TRBJ1-1; weak D call: TRBD1 (5 bases). In germline, CDR1 is MGHRA, CDR2 YSYEKL. The V and J ends lost 1 base and 5 bases respectively, with 11 bases between them. This CDR3 is 14 amino acids long. CDR3 residues: CASSQVQEKTEAFF. The DNA of the CDR3 is TGCGCCAGCAGCCAAGTACAGGAGAAGACTGAAGCTTTCTTT.

This sequence joins TRBV7-2 and TRBJ1-5, with D perhaps matching TRBD1 (6 bases). Germline CDR1 is SGHTA and CDR2 is FQGNSA. The CDR3 runs to 14 residues. Trimming cost V 4 bases and J 8 bases, with 15 bases left between them. This CDR3 reads CASSSDRGLEPQHF. The CDR3 coding sequence is TGTGCCAGCAGCTCCGATCGGGGGCTAGAGCCCCAGCATTTT.

This clone was picked up one time. Here the CDR3 DNA reads TGTGCCAGCAGATACAGGGGGGTGATGGACTACGAGCAGTACTTC. Its protein product is CASRYRGVMDYEQYF. The chain combines TRBV11-2 with TRBJ2-5; TRBD1 matches at 8 bases. Judging by the DNA end, TRBJ2-7 fits better; the J call may be wrong. Germline CDR1 SGHAT, CDR2 FQNNGV. The CDR3 is 15 residues long.

V usage is TRBV6-5 and J usage is TRBJ1-3, with TRBD1 matching 7 bases. The CDR3 has 15 amino acids. The V gene end was trimmed by 4 bases and the J gene end by 0 bases; junction bases not matched to a gene: 3. The germline CDR1 and CDR2 sequences are MNHEY and SVGAGI. CDR3 protein: CASSSTGVSGNTIYF. The CDR3 bases are TGTGCCAGCAGTTCCACAGGGGTCTCTGGAAACACCATATATTTT.

The chain employs TRBV5-1 and TRBJ2-7, with 10 bases fitting TRBD2. CDR3 length equals 18 residues. V shed 0 bases and J 3 bases; nucleotides not matched to a gene: 12. CDR1 and CDR2 (germline): SGHRS, YFSETQ. CDR3 protein: CASSLAPAGAGGDYEQYF. CDR3 DNA: TGCGCCAGCAGCTTGGCACCAGCAGGAGCGGGAGGGGACTACGAGCAGTACTTC.

V usage is TRBV5-1 and J usage is TRBJ2-3; D could derive from TRBD1 or TRBD2 (6 bases each). Trimming removed 0 bases from V and 4 bases from J, with 15 bases in between. CDR3 length: 16 residues. Germline CDR1 is SGHRS and CDR2 is YFSETQ. The CDR3 coding sequence is TGCGCCAGCAGCTTGGGCGGCAGGGGAGGCTCAGATACGCAGTATTTT. Translation gives CASSLGGRGGSDTQYF. Supplemented by reference TRBV5-1 and TRBJ2-3, the full variable domain reads KAGVTQTPRYLIKTRGQQVTLSCSPISGHRSVSWYQQTPGQGLQFLFEYFSETQRNKGNFPGRFSGRQFSNSRSEMNVSTLELGDSALYLCASSLGGRGGSDTQYFGPGTRLTVL.

This clone has more than one count but fewer than ten. The chain is built from TRBV7-6 and TRBJ2-1; 11 nucleotides line up with TRBD2. The CDR3 length is 15 residues. Looked up from germline, CDR1 is SGHVS and CDR2 is FNYEAQ. V was clipped by 3 bases and J by 10 bases; unmatched bases: 8. The CDR3 sequence is CASSFSTSGDWEQFF. In DNA form, the CDR3 reads TGTGCCAGCAGCTTTTCGACTAGCGGGGACTGGGAGCAGTTCTTC.

The chain has TRBV9 and TRBJ1-2; D remains ambiguous. Trimming pared 0 bases from V and 5 bases from J, leaving 11 bases between. Germline loops: CDR1 SGDLS, CDR2 YYNGEE. This CDR3 region has 14 residues. The DNA for the CDR3 is TGTGCCAGCAGCGTAGAGTCACCCCCATATGGCTACACCTTC. As protein: CASSVESPPYGYTF. The entire variable domain, with the rest obtained from reference TRBV9 and TRBJ1-2, is as follows: DSGVTQTPKHLITATGQRVTLRCSPRSGDLSVYWYQQSLDQGLQFLIQYYNGEERAKGNILERFSAQQFPDLHSELNLSSLELGDSALYFCASSVESPPYGYTFGSGTRLTVV.

This chain uses TRBV21-1 with TRBJ2-1; the table gives TRBD2 as D, unverified against the DNA. TRBV21-1 is a pseudogene locus. This CDR3 contains 16 residues. The CDR3 here is CASSNVTSGRFNEQFF. CDR3 in DNA: TGTGCCAGCAGCAACGTTACTAGCGGCCGATTTAATGAGCAGTTCTTC.

This chain connects TRBV7-8 to TRBJ1-5; D gene ambiguous. The CDR3 contains 14 residues. Germline V gene data show CDR1 as SGHVS and CDR2 as FQNEAQ. V was trimmed by 3 bases and J by 2 bases, leaving 8 bases between them. In DNA, the CDR3 is TGTGCCAGCAGCTTGGTGGAGGGCAATCAGCCCCAGCATTTT. Its translation is CASSLVEGNQPQHF.

The chain carries TRBV4-2 and TRBJ1-2; D gene unclear. Trimming took off 3 bases at V and 8 bases at J, with 16 bases between the two ends. The CDR3 is 14 amino acids. Germline assignment: CDR1 LGHNA and CDR2 YNFKEQ. CDR3 sequence (DNA): TGTGCCAGCAGCCACCTGGGCGAAGGGTTCGGCTACACCTTC. It codes for CASSHLGEGFGYTF.

CDR3 bases: TGTGCCAGCAGTTTAGAGACAGGGGGACAGCCCCAGCATTTT. Translated: CASSLETGGQPQHF. This chain uses TRBV28 with TRBJ1-5; 9 nucleotides agree with TRBD1. The CDR3 consists of 14 residues. Germline-derived CDR1 and CDR2 are MDHEN and SYDVKM. The junction had 3 bases not matched to a gene; V was cut back by 2 bases and J by 7 bases.

This clone has just a few counts. The rearrangement uses TRBV20-1 and TRBJ1-1, with D possibly matching TRBD1 (6 bases). CDR1 is DFQATT and CDR2 is SNEGSKA in the germline V gene (reference sequence). CDR3 length: 11 amino acids. With 5 bases removed from V and 7 bases from J, the gap between germline ends came to 11 bases. CDR3 loop: CSAGDTLEAFF. The CDR3, as DNA: TGCAGTGCTGGGGACACTCTTGAAGCTTTCTTT.

This clone was observed once. The rearrangement links TRBV6-5 to TRBJ2-1, with 10 bases identical to TRBD1. CDR3 length equals 16 residues. With 2 bases clipped from V and 3 bases from J, the junction kept 4 bases outside the gene matches. Germline CDR1 and CDR2: MNHEY and SVGAGI. In DNA, the CDR3 is TGTGCCAGCAGTTACACGGACAGGGGGGGCTACAATGAGCAGTTCTTC. This sequence encodes CASSYTDRGGYNEQFF.

This chain uses TRBV29-1 with TRBJ1-1; perhaps TRBD1 as D (6 bases). The germline gives CDR1 SQVTM, CDR2 ANQGSEA. This CDR3 is 12 amino acids long. CDR3 in DNA: TGCAGGGGGGACAATATGAACACTGAAGCTTTCTTT. Its translation: CRGDNMNTEAFF. The full variable domain, its missing parts supplied by reference TRBV29-1 and TRBJ1-1, is SAVISQKPSRDICQRGTSLTIQCQVDSQVTMMFWYRQQPGQSLTLIATANQGSEATYESGFVIDKFPISRPNLTFSTLTVSNMSPEDSSIYLCRGDNMNTEAFFGQGTRLTVV.

This clone was detected only a few times. This chain connects TRBV4-3 to TRBJ2-3, with D perhaps TRBD2 (6 bases). In germline, CDR1 is LGHNA, CDR2 YSLEER. The CDR3 covers 15 residues. V was shortened by 4 bases and J by 2 bases, with 13 bases between the two germline ends. The CDR3 loop is CASSRSGTYTDTQYF. Here the CDR3 DNA reads TGCGCCAGCAGCCGGTCCGGGACTTACACAGATACGCAGTATTTT.

Comments on this clone: The sample holds other DNA sequences that translate to the same CDR3. This sequence joins TRBV5-1 and TRBJ1-2; 8 bases map to TRBD1. The CDR3 is 14 amino acids. The V segment lost 0 bases and the J segment 4 bases; nucleotides outside the gene matches: 2. Germline V lookup: CDR1 SGHRS, CDR2 YFSETQ. As DNA, the CDR3 is TGCGCCAGCAGCTTGGAGACAGGGGCCTATGGCTACACCTTC. Translating gives CASSLETGAYGYTF.